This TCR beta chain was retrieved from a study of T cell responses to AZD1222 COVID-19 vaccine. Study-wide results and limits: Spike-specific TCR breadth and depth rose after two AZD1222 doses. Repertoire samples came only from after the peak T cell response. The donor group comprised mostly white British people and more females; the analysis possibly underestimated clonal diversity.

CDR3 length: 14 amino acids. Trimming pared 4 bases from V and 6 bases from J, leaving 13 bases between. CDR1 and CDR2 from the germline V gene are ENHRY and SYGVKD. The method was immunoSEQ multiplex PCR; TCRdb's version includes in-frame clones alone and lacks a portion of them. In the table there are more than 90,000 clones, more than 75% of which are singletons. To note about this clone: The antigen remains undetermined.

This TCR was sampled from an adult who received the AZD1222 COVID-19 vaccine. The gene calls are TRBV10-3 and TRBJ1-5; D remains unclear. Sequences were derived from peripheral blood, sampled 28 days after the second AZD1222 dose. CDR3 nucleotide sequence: TGTGCCATCAGTGGCGGCAGTCCTACTCAGCCCCAGCATTTT. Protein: CAISGGSPTQPQHF.